The rows below give T cell receptor beta chains drawn from one sample of a study of beta chain features in type 1 diabetes. The repertoire was sequenced with immunoSEQ multiplex PCR; TCRdb's copy has only in-frame clones and lacks some. The sample holds fewer than 550,000 clones, more than 9.5% seen once. The sequenced sample consisted of naive CD4+ T cells from blood. All receptors come from a woman younger than 30 in good health. CDR3s include the opening cysteine and the closing phenylalanine or tryptophan. Fields, in order: V gene, D gene, clone size, J gene, CDR3 length, CDR3 protein, CDR3 DNA. A D gene is named only where the DNA matches it firmly. For some rows the clone size is stated as once, few or many, or as a class when expanded; others skip it.

V gene: TRBV7-2
D gene: .
clone size: .
J gene: TRBJ2-6
CDR3 length: 16
CDR3 protein: CASSLAGNSGANVLTF
CDR3 DNA: TGTGCCAGCAGCTTAGCCGGTAACTCTGGGGCCAACGTCCTGACTTTC

V gene: TRBV11-2
D gene: .
clone size: .
J gene: TRBJ1-4
CDR3 length: 14
CDR3 protein: CASSLGLANEKLFF
CDR3 DNA: TGTGCCAGCAGCTTGGGGCTGGCTAATGAAAAACTGTTTTTT

V gene: TRBV10-3
D gene: .
clone size: .
J gene: TRBJ1-1
CDR3 length: 13
CDR3 protein: CAISESLNTEAFF
CDR3 DNA: TGTGCCATCAGTGAGTCTCTGAACACTGAAGCTTTCTTT

V gene: TRBV27
D gene: TRBD2
clone size: few
J gene: TRBJ2-3
CDR3 length: 16
CDR3 protein: CASNPLAGAGTDTQYF
CDR3 DNA: TGTGCCAGCAACCCTCTAGCGGGAGCCGGGACAGATACGCAGTATTTT

V gene: TRBV7-2
D gene: .
clone size: .
J gene: TRBJ2-7
CDR3 length: 13
CDR3 protein: CASSNTGSYEQYF
CDR3 DNA: TGTGCCAGCAGCAATACAGGGTCCTACGAGCAGTACTTC

V gene: TRBV2
D gene: .
clone size: few
J gene: TRBJ2-2
CDR3 length: 15
CDR3 protein: CASLQTTLNTGELFF
CDR3 DNA: TGTGCCAGCCTCCAGACGACTTTGAACACCGGGGAGCTGTTTTTT

V gene: TRBV6-5
D gene: .
clone size: .
J gene: TRBJ2-5
CDR3 length: 16
CDR3 protein: CASSYWALRTPETQYF
CDR3 DNA: TGTGCCAGCAGTTACTGGGCCCTACGGACCCCGGAGACCCAGTACTTC

V gene: TRBV5-1
D gene: .
clone size: .
J gene: TRBJ2-1
CDR3 length: 15
CDR3 protein: CASSLGRTPGNEQFF
CDR3 DNA: TGCGCCAGCAGCTTGGGACGGACCCCGGGGAATGAGCAGTTCTTC

V gene: TRBV7-9
D gene: TRBD1
clone size: .
J gene: TRBJ1-2
CDR3 length: 15
CDR3 protein: CASSPTGASGVGYTF
CDR3 DNA: TGTGCCAGCAGCCCTACAGGGGCCTCAGGGGTTGGCTACACCTTC

V gene: TRBV30
D gene: TRBD1
clone size: few
J gene: TRBJ2-7
CDR3 length: 16
CDR3 protein: CAWSGGIGQGRHEQYF
CDR3 DNA: TGTGCCTGGAGTGGCGGAATCGGACAGGGCCGTCACGAGCAGTACTTC

V gene: TRBV7-2
D gene: .
clone size: .
J gene: TRBJ1-2
CDR3 length: 13
CDR3 protein: CASSLGTAYGYTF
CDR3 DNA: TGTGCCAGCAGCTTAGGGACAGCCTATGGCTACACCTTC

V gene: TRBV7-2
D gene: .
clone size: .
J gene: TRBJ1-2
CDR3 length: 12
CDR3 protein: CASSFGGRGYTF
CDR3 DNA: TGTGCCAGCAGCTTCGGCGGGCGGGGCTACACCTTC

V gene: TRBV28
D gene: .
clone size: .
J gene: TRBJ1-2
CDR3 length: 13
CDR3 protein: CASSPASNYGYTF
CDR3 DNA: TGTGCCAGCAGTCCGGCGTCTAACTATGGCTACACCTTC

V gene: TRBV18
D gene: .
clone size: few
J gene: TRBJ1-5
CDR3 length: 12
CDR3 protein: CASSPGTGPQHF
CDR3 DNA: TGTGCCAGCTCACCCGGAACAGGGCCCCAGCATTTT

V gene: TRBV30
D gene: .
clone size: .
J gene: TRBJ2-7
CDR3 length: 14
CDR3 protein: CAWSLPGRSYEQYF
CDR3 DNA: TGTGCCTGGAGCCTCCCGGGACGGTCCTACGAGCAGTACTTC

V gene: TRBV6-5
D gene: .
clone size: .
J gene: TRBJ1-1
CDR3 length: 16
CDR3 protein: CASSSNRDSSNTEAFF
CDR3 DNA: TGTGCCAGCAGTTCGAACAGGGATAGTTCGAACACTGAAGCTTTCTTT

V gene: TRBV4-1
D gene: TRBD1
clone size: .
J gene: TRBJ1-2
CDR3 length: 15
CDR3 protein: CASSLYHRDSWGYTF
CDR3 DNA: TGCGCCAGCAGCCTATACCACCGGGACAGCTGGGGCTACACCTTC

V gene: TRBV7-2
D gene: .
clone size: .
J gene: TRBJ2-3
CDR3 length: 14
CDR3 protein: CASSLGGPSDTQYF
CDR3 DNA: TGTGCCAGCAGCTTGGGGGGACCCTCGGATACGCAGTATTTT

V gene: TRBV14
D gene: .
clone size: .
J gene: TRBJ1-6
CDR3 length: 16
CDR3 protein: CASSQSVRGNNSPLHF
CDR3 DNA: TGTGCCAGCAGCCAGTCTGTGAGGGGGAATAATTCACCCCTCCACTTT

V gene: TRBV7-9
D gene: TRBD1
clone size: .
J gene: TRBJ2-3
CDR3 length: 15
CDR3 protein: CASSYGQGRTDTQYF
CDR3 DNA: TGTGCCAGCAGCTACGGACAGGGACGCACAGATACGCAGTATTTT

V gene: TRBV28
D gene: .
clone size: few
J gene: TRBJ1-2
CDR3 length: 12
CDR3 protein: CASSDRTAGYTF
CDR3 DNA: TGTGCCAGCAGTGATCGAACGGCGGGCTACACCTTC

V gene: TRBV10-3
D gene: TRBD1
clone size: .
J gene: TRBJ1-1
CDR3 length: 15
CDR3 protein: CAISPDGTGFAEAFF
CDR3 DNA: TGTGCCATCAGTCCCGACGGGACAGGGTTTGCTGAAGCTTTCTTT

V gene: TRBV13
D gene: .
clone size: .
J gene: TRBJ2-1
CDR3 length: 15
CDR3 protein: CASSPRIPLGNEQFF
CDR3 DNA: TGTGCCAGCAGCCCTCGCATCCCCCTGGGAAATGAGCAGTTCTTC

V gene: TRBV7-2
D gene: TRBD2
clone size: few
J gene: TRBJ2-1
CDR3 length: 15
CDR3 protein: CASSLQRGGYNEQFF
CDR3 DNA: TGTGCCAGCAGCTTACAGCGGGGAGGATACAATGAGCAGTTCTTC

V gene: TRBV7-6
D gene: .
clone size: few
J gene: TRBJ2-2
CDR3 length: 14
CDR3 protein: CASSPSTRAGELFF
CDR3 DNA: TGTGCCAGCAGCCCCTCGACTAGAGCCGGGGAGCTGTTTTTT

V gene: TRBV4-2
D gene: TRBD2
clone size: few
J gene: TRBJ2-1
CDR3 length: 16
CDR3 protein: CASRQTGTSGYNEQFF
CDR3 DNA: TGTGCCAGCAGACAGACCGGGACTAGCGGATACAATGAGCAGTTCTTC

V gene: TRBV2
D gene: .
clone size: .
J gene: TRBJ2-6
CDR3 length: 17
CDR3 protein: CASRIVRGRPGANVLTF
CDR3 DNA: TGTGCCAGCAGGATAGTTAGGGGAAGGCCTGGGGCCAACGTCCTGACTTTC

V gene: TRBV27
D gene: .
clone size: .
J gene: TRBJ2-3
CDR3 length: 13
CDR3 protein: CASSLRIGATQYF
CDR3 DNA: TGTGCCAGCAGTTTAAGAATAGGGGCGACGCAGTATTTT

V gene: TRBV4-1
D gene: .
clone size: .
J gene: TRBJ2-5
CDR3 length: 15
CDR3 protein: CASSQLAQIQETQYF
CDR3 DNA: TGCGCCAGCAGCCAACTCGCACAGATACAAGAGACCCAGTACTTC

V gene: TRBV2
D gene: .
clone size: few
J gene: TRBJ1-6
CDR3 length: 17
CDR3 protein: CASSESPPTGGYSPLHF
CDR3 DNA: TGTGCCAGCAGTGAATCTCCCCCGACAGGTGGATATTCACCCCTCCACTTT

V gene: TRBV6-5
D gene: .
clone size: .
J gene: TRBJ2-1
CDR3 length: 13
CDR3 protein: CASSQEADREGFF
CDR3 DNA: TGTGCCAGCAGTCAAGAGGCGGACAGGGAGGGGTTCTTC

V gene: TRBV5-1
D gene: TRBD1
clone size: .
J gene: TRBJ2-1
CDR3 length: 16
CDR3 protein: CASSLMTGQGTNEQFF
CDR3 DNA: TGCGCCAGCAGCTTAATGACGGGACAGGGGACGAATGAGCAGTTCTTC

V gene: TRBV6-5
D gene: .
clone size: few
J gene: TRBJ1-1
CDR3 length: 14
CDR3 protein: CASSPHGEWGEAFF
CDR3 DNA: TGTGCCAGCAGCCCGCATGGGGAGTGGGGGGAAGCTTTCTTT

V gene: TRBV4-3
D gene: .
clone size: .
J gene: TRBJ1-2
CDR3 length: 14
CDR3 protein: CASSQEGRSYGYTF
CDR3 DNA: TGCGCCAGCAGCCAAGAAGGACGCAGCTATGGCTACACCTTC

V gene: TRBV5-1
D gene: TRBD2
clone size: .
J gene: TRBJ2-7
CDR3 length: 14
CDR3 protein: CASSLGGSNYEQYF
CDR3 DNA: TGCGCCAGCAGCTTGGGCGGGAGTAACTACGAGCAGTACTTC

V gene: TRBV4-3
D gene: .
clone size: few
J gene: TRBJ1-2
CDR3 length: 14
CDR3 protein: CASSRDMDGYGYTF
CDR3 DNA: TGCGCCAGCAGCCGAGACATGGATGGCTATGGCTACACCTTC

V gene: TRBV7-9
D gene: .
clone size: .
J gene: TRBJ1-5
CDR3 length: 12
CDR3 protein: CASSFGNQPQHF
CDR3 DNA: TGTGCCAGCAGCTTTGGGAATCAGCCCCAGCATTTT

V gene: TRBV7-9
D gene: .
clone size: .
J gene: TRBJ1-1
CDR3 length: 14
CDR3 protein: CASSLGGEITEAFF
CDR3 DNA: TGTGCCAGCAGCTTAGGCGGGGAAATCACTGAAGCTTTCTTT

V gene: TRBV20-1
D gene: TRBD1
clone size: .
J gene: TRBJ2-1
CDR3 length: 10
CDR3 protein: CSAGRDRGIF
CDR3 DNA: TGCAGTGCTGGAAGGGACAGGGGCATCTTC

V gene: TRBV19
D gene: .
clone size: few
J gene: TRBJ2-1
CDR3 length: 18
CDR3 protein: CASSSGGDYRPGNNEQFF
CDR3 DNA: TGTGCCAGTAGTTCCGGTGGGGATTATCGTCCGGGAAACAATGAGCAGTTCTTC

V gene: TRBV6-5
D gene: .
clone size: few
J gene: TRBJ2-3
CDR3 length: 12
CDR3 protein: CASKGGTDTQYF
CDR3 DNA: TGTGCCAGCAAGGGCGGGACAGATACGCAGTATTTT

V gene: TRBV5-1
D gene: TRBD1
clone size: few
J gene: TRBJ1-2
CDR3 length: 15
CDR3 protein: CASYAGQGTYYGYTF
CDR3 DNA: TGCGCCAGTTACGCGGGACAGGGGACTTACTATGGCTACACCTTC

V gene: TRBV4-2
D gene: TRBD2
clone size: .
J gene: TRBJ2-5
CDR3 length: 16
CDR3 protein: CASSQEGAGTKETQYF
CDR3 DNA: TGTGCCAGCAGCCAAGAGGGAGCGGGGACCAAAGAGACCCAGTACTTC

V gene: TRBV7-9
D gene: .
clone size: few
J gene: TRBJ2-5
CDR3 length: 14
CDR3 protein: CASSLAMGGETQYF
CDR3 DNA: TGTGCCAGCAGCTTAGCGATGGGAGGAGAGACCCAGTACTTC

V gene: TRBV30
D gene: .
clone size: .
J gene: TRBJ2-2
CDR3 length: 15
CDR3 protein: CAGVEGLLSTGELFF
CDR3 DNA: TGTGCCGGAGTGGAGGGACTTCTGAGTACCGGGGAGCTGTTTTTT

V gene: TRBV4-1
D gene: .
clone size: .
J gene: TRBJ1-1
CDR3 length: 15
CDR3 protein: CASSQVLRSNTEAFF
CDR3 DNA: TGCGCCAGCAGCCAAGTCCTTAGGTCGAACACTGAAGCTTTCTTT

V gene: TRBV27
D gene: .
clone size: .
J gene: TRBJ1-6
CDR3 length: 15
CDR3 protein: CASSYSRGHYSPLHF
CDR3 DNA: TGTGCCAGCAGTTACTCACGTGGGCATTATTCACCCCTCCACTTT

V gene: TRBV7-9
D gene: TRBD1
clone size: .
J gene: TRBJ2-4
CDR3 length: 18
CDR3 protein: CASSPPPGQALAKNIQYF
CDR3 DNA: TGTGCCAGCAGCCCACCCCCCGGACAGGCTCTAGCCAAAAACATTCAGTACTTC

V gene: TRBV29-1
D gene: TRBD1
clone size: few
J gene: TRBJ1-2
CDR3 length: 12
CDR3 protein: CSVRTGDYGYTF
CDR3 DNA: TGCAGCGTACGAACAGGGGACTATGGCTACACCTTC